These 7 T cell receptor beta chains share one sample of origin, sequenced in a study of PD-1 blockade in classical Hodgkin lymphoma. Each of the patients experienced relapse following autologous stem cell transplantation, and their brentuximab vedotin exposure differed. Clones were read by immunoSEQ multiplex PCR, and TCRdb kept only the in-frame ones, dropping some. The sample records 25,000 to 30,000 clones, more than 60% being singletons. The input for sequencing was peripheral blood mononuclear cells (PBMCs), taken before the second cycle of nivolumab. Source of these receptors: a human donor with classical Hodgkin lymphoma.

V and J are TRBV16 and TRBJ2-1; 11 bases fit TRBD2. Losses at the gene ends were 5 bases for V and 4 bases for J; bases not matched to a gene: 4. CDR1 and CDR2 from the germline V gene are KGHSY and FQNENV. This CDR3 contains 15 residues. This chain's CDR3 is CASSVLAGAYNEQFF. CDR3 sequence (DNA): TGTGCCAGCAGCGTACTAGCGGGGGCGTACAATGAGCAGTTCTTC.

The chain links TRBV12-2 to TRBJ1-1. TRBV12-2 is listed as a pseudogene. The CDR3 runs to 19 residues. The chain's CDR3 is CARLYEGRGPNRMNTEAFF. The CDR3 DNA reads TGTGCAAGGCTATATGAGGGGAGGGGTCCCAACCGGATGAACACTGAAGCTTTCTTT.

CDR3 sequence reads: CASSPTGYNEKLFF. The CDR3 region has the DNA TGTGCCAGCAGCCCTACAGGTTATAATGAAAAACTGTTTTTT. J is TRBJ1-4 and V is TRBV28, with a tentative D call TRBD1 (5 bases). Trimming cost V 6 bases and J 4 bases, with 12 bases left between them. Germline CDR1 MDHEN, CDR2 SYDVKM. The CDR3 loop spans 14 amino acids.

This chain connects TRBV4-2 to TRBJ1-6; 11 nucleotides agree with TRBD1. The CDR3 sequence is 16 residues long. Germline V CDR1 and CDR2: LGHNA, YNFKEQ. V gave up 0 bases and J gave up 10 bases; unmatched junction bases: 5. CDR3 protein: CASSQEGGQGESPLHF. The CDR3 DNA follows: TGTGCCAGCAGCCAAGAGGGGGGACAGGGGGAATCACCCCTCCACTTT.

The V and J genes are TRBV5-6 and TRBJ1-5, with D possibly matching TRBD1 (6 bases). V was clipped by 2 bases and J by 10 bases, with 22 bases between them. The germline CDR1 and CDR2 sequences are SGHDT and YYEEEE. The CDR3 length is 16 residues. The CDR3 nucleotides read TGTGCCAGCAGCTTTTCCACAGGGATACATGAGGAACCCCAGCATTTT. It specifies CASSFSTGIHEEPQHF.

This chain connects TRBV25-1 to TRBJ1-1, with D perhaps TRBD1 (6 bases). CDR1 and CDR2 (germline): MGHDK, SYGVNS. This CDR3 spans 12 amino acids. V lost 4 bases, J lost 5 bases, and 8 bases lay in between. The CDR3 protein is CASSARGTEAFF. For the CDR3, the DNA is TGTGCCAGCAGTGCCAGGGGAACTGAAGCTTTCTTT.

V usage is TRBV7-8 and J usage is TRBJ1-1, with 7 bases fitting TRBD1. This CDR3 spans 15 amino acids. Germline trimming cut 1 base from V and 7 bases from J; bases unmatched to any gene: 9. The germline V gene encodes CDR1 SGHVS and CDR2 FQNEAQ. The CDR3 sequence is CASSLGDRDFGEAFF. In DNA, the CDR3 is TGTGCCAGCAGCTTAGGAGACAGGGACTTTGGTGAAGCTTTCTTT.